The clone carrying this T cell receptor (beta chain) was seen a few times. Its antigen is not known. The protocol was immunoSEQ multiplex PCR, while the TCRdb copy is restricted to in-frame clones and leaves out a portion. The sample records 100,000 to 110,000 clones, over 75% being singletons. This sample is part of a study of graft-versus-host responses after intestinal transplantation. Study-level information: Recipients were all induced with anti-thymocyte globulin, then given tacrolimus and steroids for around three years.

V lost 0 bases and J lost 4, with 12 bases in between. Germline values: CDR1 KGHSH, CDR2 LQKENI. This CDR3 region has 15 residues. Findings of the study overall: Maximum circulating GvH clone levels tracked with early post-transplant HvG decreases.

The rearrangement joins TRBV18 to TRBJ1-2, with D perhaps TRBD1 (5 bases). The sequencing used unstimulated CD4+ T cells sorted from spleen or lymph node cells, collected before transplant. This TCR was recovered from a human donor who was the organ donor for an intestinal transplant. CDR3 sequence reads: CASSPPGTASYGYTF. The CDR3 region has the DNA TGTGCCAGCTCACCACCAGGGACTGCAAGCTATGGCTACACCTTC.